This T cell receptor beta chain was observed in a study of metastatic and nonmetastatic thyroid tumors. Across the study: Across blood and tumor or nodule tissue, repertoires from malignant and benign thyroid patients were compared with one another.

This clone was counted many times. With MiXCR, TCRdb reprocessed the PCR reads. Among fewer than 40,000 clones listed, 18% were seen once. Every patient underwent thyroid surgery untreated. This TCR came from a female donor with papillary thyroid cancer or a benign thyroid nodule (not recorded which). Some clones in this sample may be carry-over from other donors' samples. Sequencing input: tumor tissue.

CDR3 bases: TGTGCCAGCAGTTTATCGGCCGTTGGGGGAGGCAATCAGCCCCAGCATTTT. Translating it yields CASSLSAVGGGNQPQHF. V and J are TRBV27 and TRBJ1-5; D possibly corresponds to TRBD1 (5 bases). The V gene lost 0 bases and the J gene lost 2 bases, with 14 bases spanning the gap. The germline gives CDR1 MNHEY, CDR2 SMNVEV (reference sequence). This CDR3 region has 17 residues.